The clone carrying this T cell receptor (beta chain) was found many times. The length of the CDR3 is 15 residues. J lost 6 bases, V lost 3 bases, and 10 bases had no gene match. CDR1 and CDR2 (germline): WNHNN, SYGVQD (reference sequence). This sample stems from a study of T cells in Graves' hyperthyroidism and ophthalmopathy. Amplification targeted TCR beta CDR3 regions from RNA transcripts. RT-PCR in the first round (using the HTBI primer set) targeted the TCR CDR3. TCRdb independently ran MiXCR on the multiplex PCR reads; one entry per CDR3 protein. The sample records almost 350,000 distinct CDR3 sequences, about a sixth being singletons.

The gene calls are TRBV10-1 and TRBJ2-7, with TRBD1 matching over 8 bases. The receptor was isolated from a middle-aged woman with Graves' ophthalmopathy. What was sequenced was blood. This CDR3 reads CASSEERMTGVEQYF. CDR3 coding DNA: TGCGCCAGCAGTGAAGAGAGGATGACAGGGGTCGAGCAGTACTTC.